The 8 T cell receptor beta chains in this list originate from one sample, sequenced in a study of blood T cell repertoires in COVID-19. The data were produced by immunoSEQ multiplex PCR, yet TCRdb's version contains in-frame clones alone and is incomplete. Of about 500,000 clones listed, roughly nine tenths are singletons. Input material: peripheral blood. Every receptor here comes from a man aged 18 to 30 with COVID-19, enrolled during active disease.

The rearrangement joins TRBV29-1 to TRBJ2-7, with 8 bases lining up with TRBD1. Germline assignment: CDR1 SQVTM and CDR2 ANQGSEA. The trim removed 5 bases at V and 2 bases at J, leaving 11 bases unmatched. The CDR3 has 15 amino acids. CDR3 sequence: CSVSGLGTGAYEQYF. For the CDR3, the DNA is TGCAGCGTTTCCGGTTTGGGGACAGGAGCCTACGAGCAGTACTTC.

J is TRBJ1-4 and V is TRBV6-6, with D unresolved. The length of the CDR3 is 14 residues. Germline lookup yields CDR1 MNHNY and CDR2 SVGAGI (reference sequence). V lost 2 bases to trimming and J lost 0 bases, with 4 bases between them. CDR3 sequence reads: CASSYGSTNEKLFF. The CDR3 DNA reads as TGTGCCAGCAGTTACGGCTCAACTAATGAAAAACTGTTTTTT.

This chain uses TRBV6-1 with TRBJ1-5, with a possible D match to TRBD1 (5 bases). The CDR3 has 16 residues. Germline CDR1 MNHNS, CDR2 SASEGT. The germline V and J ends were trimmed by 0 bases and 6 bases, with 15 bases remaining between them. The CDR3 is CASSEAFGGEGQPQHF. The CDR3 DNA reads TGTGCCAGCAGTGAAGCTTTCGGAGGGGAGGGTCAGCCCCAGCATTTT.

The rearrangement uses TRBV25-1 and TRBJ2-7, with TRBD1 matching 8 bases. CDR3 length equals 15 residues. Trimming took 4 bases from V and 3 from J; bases not matched to a gene: 8. The germline gives CDR1 MGHDK, CDR2 SYGVNS. CDR3 sequence (DNA): TGTGCCAGCAGTGGGATTGGGGACAGGAGCTACGAGCAGTACTTC. This translates into CASSGIGDRSYEQYF.

V usage is TRBV21-1 and J usage is TRBJ1-4; the table gives TRBD1 as D, unverified against the DNA. TRBV21-1 counts as a pseudogene. The CDR3 spans 18 residues. Here the CDR3 reads CASSKVSMGQRVVEKLFF. CDR3 sequence (DNA): TGTGCCAGCAGCAAAGTTTCCATGGGACAGCGGGTCGTAGAAAAACTGTTTTTT.

The chain employs TRBV6-5 and TRBJ2-7; possibly TRBD1 for D (6 bases). Germline CDR1 reads MNHEY; CDR2 reads SVGAGI. The CDR3 is 14 residues long. Trimming stripped 2 bases from V and 0 bases from J, with 8 bases between. The CDR3 DNA is TGTGCCAGCAGTTACGGACAGAGCTCCTACGAGCAGTACTTC. Its translation is CASSYGQSSYEQYF.

The CDR3 spells CASSRLAGGPGFGTDTQYF. The DNA of the CDR3 is TGTGCCAGCAGTCGACTAGCGGGAGGGCCAGGGTTCGGCACAGATACGCAGTATTTT. This sequence joins TRBV6-6 and TRBJ2-3; 14 bases are shared with TRBD2. Trimming took 5 bases from V and 1 from J; bases not matched to a gene: 11. The CDR3 runs 19 residues. Germline assignment: CDR1 MNHNY and CDR2 SVGAGI (reference sequence).

This chain connects TRBV6-5 to TRBJ2-1; 9 positions agree with TRBD1. With V trimmed by 8 bases and J by 1 base, 6 bases remained unmatched. CDR1 is MNHEY and CDR2 is SVGAGI in the germline V gene. The CDR3 has 15 residues. The CDR3 protein is CASGLDRGSYNEQFF. In nucleotides, the CDR3 is TGTGCCAGCGGGTTGGACAGGGGATCCTACAATGAGCAGTTCTTC.